The entry below describes one T cell receptor beta chain. PBMCs yielded sorted CD4+ and CD8+ T cells. This sample is part of a study of CD8+ T cells in alopecia areata. In each case, RNA was isolated and then reverse transcribed into cDNA as the sequencing template. The repertoire was sequenced with immunoSEQ multiplex PCR; TCRdb's copy has only in-frame clones and lacks some. Here the sample spans 100,000 to 150,000 clones, about 57% being singletons. The CDR3 is made up of 14 amino acids. Germline loops: CDR1 SGDLS, CDR2 YYNGEE. The germline V and J ends were trimmed by 2 bases and 2 bases, with 10 bases remaining between them.

This sequence was found in a human donor with alopecia areata. The V and J genes are TRBV9 and TRBJ2-5; D remains ambiguous. The specimen was CD4+ T cells sorted from blood, collected at week 0. CDR3 in DNA: TGTGCCAGCAGCGTGCGGACGGAACAAGAGACCCAGTACTTC. It codes for CASSVRTEQETQYF. Complete variable domain (other parts from reference TRBV9 and TRBJ2-5): DSGVTQTPKHLITATGQRVTLRCSPRSGDLSVYWYQQSLDQGLQFLIQYYNGEERAKGNILERFSAQQFPDLHSELNLSSLELGDSALYFCASSVRTEQETQYFGPGTRLLVL.